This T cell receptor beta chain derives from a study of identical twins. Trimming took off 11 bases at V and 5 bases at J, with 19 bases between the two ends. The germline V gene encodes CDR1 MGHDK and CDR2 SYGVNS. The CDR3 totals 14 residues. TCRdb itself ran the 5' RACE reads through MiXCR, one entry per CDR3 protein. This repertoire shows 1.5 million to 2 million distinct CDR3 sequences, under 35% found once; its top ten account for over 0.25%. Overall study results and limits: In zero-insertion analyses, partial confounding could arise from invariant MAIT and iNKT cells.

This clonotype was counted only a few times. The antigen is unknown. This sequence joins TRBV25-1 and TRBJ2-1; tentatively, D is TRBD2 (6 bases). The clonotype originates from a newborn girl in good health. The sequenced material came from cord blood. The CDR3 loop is CAVAPTRDDNEQFF. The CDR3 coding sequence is TGTGCCGTAGCCCCGACTAGGGATGACAATGAGCAGTTCTTC.